This T cell receptor (beta chain) was documented in a study of a mutant IDH1 vaccine in newly diagnosed glioma. Whole-study context: Every participant had undergone radiotherapy, temozolomide, or both before, and most underwent both. In the visit schedule, V12 fell in week 35, while V13 fell in week 47.

The CDR3 is 12 residues long. V was cut by 2 bases and J by 7 bases, with 8 bases left in between. The V gene's germline CDR1 is SGHTA and CDR2 FQGNSA. Using immunoSEQ multiplex PCR, the repertoire was profiled, and TCRdb retains in-frame clones only, with some absent. The profile shows some 20,000 clones, 84% of them singletons. Details on this clone: The antigen remains undetermined.

Time point here: week 47, end of study. Every vaccine dose comprised 300 ug of mutant IDH1 20-mer peptide plus topical imiquimod. This TCR was recovered from a middle-aged man with glioma. The chain links TRBV7-2 to TRBJ1-1; D is undetermined. This specimen was PBMCs, taken from a glioma patient whose treatment included an IDH1 peptide vaccine. As DNA, the CDR3 is TGTGCCAGCAGCTTAATGAGAAGTGAAGCTTTCTTT. Residues: CASSLMRSEAFF.